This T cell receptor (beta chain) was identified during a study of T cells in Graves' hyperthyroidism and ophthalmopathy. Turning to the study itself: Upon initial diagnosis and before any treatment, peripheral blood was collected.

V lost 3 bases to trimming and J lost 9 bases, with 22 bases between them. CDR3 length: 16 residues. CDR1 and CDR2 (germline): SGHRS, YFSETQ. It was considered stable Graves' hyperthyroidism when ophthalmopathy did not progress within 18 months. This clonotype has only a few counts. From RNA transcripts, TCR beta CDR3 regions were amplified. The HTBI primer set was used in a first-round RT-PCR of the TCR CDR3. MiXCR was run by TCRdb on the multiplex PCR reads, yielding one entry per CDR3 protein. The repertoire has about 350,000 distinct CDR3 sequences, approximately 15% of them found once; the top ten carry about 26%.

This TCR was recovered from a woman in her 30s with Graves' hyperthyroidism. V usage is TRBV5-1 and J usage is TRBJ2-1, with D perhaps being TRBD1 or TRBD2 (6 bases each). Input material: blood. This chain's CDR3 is CASSSSLGGSTIEQFF. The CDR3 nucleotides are TGCGCCAGCAGCTCCTCATTGGGGGGCTCTACAATTGAGCAGTTCTTC.